This entry lists 7 T cell receptor beta chains sequenced from one sample in a study of neoadjuvant nivolumab and ipilimumab in lung cancer (dated by TCRdb to the early 2020s). Receptor amplification or capture employed the immunoSEQ multiplex PCR assay. TCRdb holds this immuneACCESS table with in-frame rearrangements only. Some clones are missing; in checked studies, unresolved V genes explain under half, and the rest has no known cause. For this sample the table gives just over 3,500 clones, of which 60% to 80% were detected only once. Under 1.5% of the sample lies in the top ten. Per the publication, the time point label means: at surgical resection after neoadjuvant nivolumab +/- ipilimumab. Sequenced material: peripheral blood, taken after neoadjuvant nivolumab, alone or with ipilimumab, at or shortly before surgery. The receptor set was obtained from an adult with non-small cell lung cancer.

The chain is built from TRBV27 and TRBJ1-3; maybe TRBD1 (6 bases). The ends were cut back, 5 bases at V and 0 bases at J, with 14 bases in the middle. The CDR3 loop spans 16 amino acids. CDR1 and CDR2 from the germline V gene are MNHEY and SMNVEV (reference sequence). CDR3 residues: CASSPRDTSSGNTIYF. CDR3 bases: TGTGCCAGCAGTCCGCGGGACACCTCCTCTGGAAACACCATATATTTT.

J is TRBJ1-5 and V is TRBV19; the D gene is possibly TRBD1 (5 bases). The CDR3 spans 16 residues. The V end lost 0 bases, the J end lost 0 bases, and 9 bases lay between the germline ends. CDR1 LNHDA and CDR2 SQIVND come from the germline V gene (reference sequence). CDR3 coding DNA: TGTGCCAGTAGTATAGATGACAGTTATAGCAATCAGCCCCAGCATTTT. Translated: CASSIDDSYSNQPQHF.

The rearrangement joins TRBV19 to TRBJ2-1; 10 bases fit TRBD2. The germline V gene has CDR1 LNHDA and CDR2 SQIVND (reference sequence). This CDR3 has 15 amino acids. Trimming at V came to 7 bases and at J to 4 bases, leaving 7 bases not matched to a gene. The CDR3 here is CASKTASGRYNEQFF. For the CDR3, the DNA is TGTGCCAGTAAGACCGCTAGCGGGAGATACAATGAGCAGTTCTTC.

The chain employs TRBV21-1 and TRBJ2-3; the table assigns TRBD2, which was not confirmed against the DNA. TRBV21-1 is reported as a pseudogene. This CDR3 contains 10 residues. The CDR3 DNA reads as TGTGCCAGCACCCCGAGGACGCAGTATTTT. Its protein is CASTPRTQYF.

J is TRBJ1-5 and V is TRBV27; 7 bases align to TRBD1. This CDR3 is built from 14 residues. V shed 6 bases and J 4 bases; nucleotides not matched to a gene: 6. The germline gives CDR1 MNHEY, CDR2 SMNVEV (reference sequence). The DNA for the CDR3 is TGTGCCAGCAGGATGACAGGGCTTAATCAGCCCCAGCATTTT. Translation: CASRMTGLNQPQHF.

The chain employs TRBV4-3 and TRBJ2-7, with a weak D call TRBD1 (6 bases). Trimming removed 3 bases from V and 2 bases from J, with 11 bases in between. The germline CDR1 and CDR2 sequences are LGHNA and YSLEER. This CDR3 region has 14 residues. For the CDR3, the DNA is TGCGCCAGCAGCCACCTTGACAGGCCCTACGAGCAGTACTTC. Translating gives CASSHLDRPYEQYF.

The gene calls are TRBV6-1 and TRBJ2-1; maybe TRBD1 (5 bases). V was cut by 5 bases and J by 7 bases, with 12 bases left in between. This CDR3 contains 13 residues. Germline assignment: CDR1 MNHNS and CDR2 SASEGT. In nucleotides, the CDR3 is TGTGCCAGCAGTAAAGGGGAAATGAATGAGCAGTTCTTC. It encodes CASSKGEMNEQFF.